These 31 T cell receptor beta chains were all obtained from the same sample, sequenced in a study of siplizumab effects on memory and regulatory T cells. Sequencing was performed with immunoSEQ multiplex PCR; in TCRdb, only in-frame clones are kept and a portion is missing. The sample lists around 110,000 clones, roughly 94% occurring once. The specimen was non-Treg CD4+ T cells sorted from blood. The receptor source for this set is a human donor in good health.

CDR3 nucleotides: TGTGCCAGCAGCGCGGGGACTAGCGAGAACACAGATACGCAGTATTTT. Encoded protein: CASSAGTSENTDTQYF. The chain is built from TRBV5-4 and TRBJ2-3, with 10 bases identical to TRBD2. J was trimmed by 2 bases and V by 4 bases; bases with no gene match: 7. The CDR3 runs to 16 residues. Germline assignment: CDR1 SGHNT and CDR2 YYREEE (reference sequence).

The J gene is TRBJ1-3, the V gene TRBV18, with TRBD1 as a possible D gene (6 bases). Germline CDR1 reads KGHSH; CDR2 reads LQKENI. The CDR3 has 16 residues. V was trimmed by 3 bases and J by 1 base, leaving 13 bases between them. CDR3 DNA: TGTGCCAGCTCACCTGCGACAGGCCTTTCTGGAAACACCATATATTTT. Protein product: CASSPATGLSGNTIYF.

This chain joins TRBV5-1 and TRBJ2-2; D is possibly TRBD2 (6 bases). Germline lookup yields CDR1 SGHRS and CDR2 YFSETQ. The CDR3 runs to 16 residues. Between the trimmed V and J ends, which lost 0 bases and 0 bases, there was a span of 9 bases. This CDR3 is CASSLVWGANTGELFF. CDR3 bases: TGCGCCAGCAGCTTGGTATGGGGGGCGAACACCGGGGAGCTGTTTTTT.

The chain combines TRBV29-1 with TRBJ2-2; D remains unclear. The V end was cut by 2 bases, the J end by 6 bases, with 4 bases between. This CDR3 spans 11 amino acids. The germline CDR1 and CDR2 sequences are SQVTM and ANQGSEA. CDR3: CSVELSGELFF. As DNA, the CDR3 is TGCAGCGTTGAACTGTCCGGGGAGCTGTTTTTT.

The genes are TRBV4-1 and TRBJ2-2; the D is unclear. The V gene's germline CDR1 is MGHRA and CDR2 YSYEKL. The CDR3 loop spans 16 amino acids. V dropped 5 bases and J dropped 0 bases, with 13 bases sitting between them. CDR3 loop: CASSGFVASNTGELFF. CDR3 sequence (DNA): TGCGCCAGCAGCGGCTTCGTGGCTTCGAACACCGGGGAGCTGTTTTTT.

The chain has TRBV6-5 and TRBJ2-2, with D perhaps being TRBD1 or TRBD2 (5 bases each). Between the trimmed V and J ends, which lost 2 bases and 5 bases, there was a span of 15 bases. Looked up from germline, CDR1 is MNHEY and CDR2 is SVGAGI. The CDR3 has 16 residues. The CDR3 DNA is TGTGCCAGCAGTTACGCGTGGGGGATCGGGACCGGGGAGCTGTTTTTT. It codes for CASSYAWGIGTGELFF.

The rearrangement links TRBV6-5 to TRBJ1-2; D gene unclear. Germline lookup yields CDR1 MNHEY and CDR2 SVGAGI. There are 12 residues in the CDR3. Trimming cost V 4 bases and J 6 bases, with 9 bases left between them. CDR3 coding DNA: TGTGCCAGCAGTTTACTTGGGGATGGCTACACCTTC. It is translated as CASSLLGDGYTF.

The chain carries TRBV19 and TRBJ1-2; TRBD1 is a possible D gene (5 bases). Trimming stripped 6 bases from V and 2 bases from J, with 16 bases between. Germline CDR1 and CDR2: LNHDA and SQIVND (reference sequence). The CDR3 runs to 15 residues. CDR3 sequence reads: CASSNPTGLNYGYTF. CDR3 sequence (DNA): TGTGCCAGTAGCAACCCCACAGGCCTAAACTATGGCTACACCTTC.

The chain joins TRBV18 to TRBJ1-1, with D unclear. Trimming pared 6 bases from V and 0 bases from J, leaving 14 bases between. This CDR3 spans 15 amino acids. Per germline, CDR1 KGHSH and CDR2 LQKENI. The CDR3 DNA reads TGTGCCAGCTCTCAGAGACCGGGCCTGAACACTGAAGCTTTCTTT. This encodes CASSQRPGLNTEAFF.

The genes are TRBV9 and TRBJ1-1; 10 positions match TRBD1. Looked up from germline, CDR1 is SGDLS and CDR2 is YYNGEE. The V gene end was trimmed by 0 bases and the J gene end by 10 bases; junction bases not matched to a gene: 9. The CDR3 runs to 15 residues. The CDR3 coding sequence is TGTGCCAGCAGCGTAGATACGGGTGGACAGGGGGGAGCTTTCTTT. Its translation: CASSVDTGGQGGAFF.

This clone appeared a single time. The rearrangement joins TRBV5-5 to TRBJ2-2; D remains ambiguous. The germline V gene encodes CDR1 SGHKS and CDR2 YYEKEE (reference sequence). Trimming removed 4 bases from V and 8 bases from J, with 15 bases in between. The CDR3 totals 14 residues. CDR3 protein: CASSPGSEGGELFF. In nucleotides, the CDR3 is TGTGCCAGCAGCCCCGGGTCCGAAGGGGGGGAGCTGTTTTTT.

The chain recombines TRBV9 with TRBJ2-1; 10 bases agree with TRBD2. Unmatched junction bases numbered 13, after V lost 4 bases and J lost 9 bases. Germline V gene sequence: CDR1 SGDLS, CDR2 YYNGEE. The CDR3 is 16 amino acids. Here the CDR3 reads CASSQRGLAGDIEQFF. For the CDR3, the DNA is TGTGCCAGCAGCCAGAGAGGCCTAGCGGGAGATATTGAGCAGTTCTTC.

The chain joins TRBV6-1 to TRBJ2-5; D unclear. CDR3 length: 16 amino acids. In germline, CDR1 is MNHNS, CDR2 SASEGT. Trimming shortened V by 2 bases and J by 2 bases, and 15 bases separated the two germline ends. The CDR3 nucleotides read TGTGCCAGCAGTGAACCGTGGCCGAGTACGCAAGAGACCCAGTACTTC. Amino acid sequence: CASSEPWPSTQETQYF.

The V gene is TRBV18, the J gene TRBJ1-4, with 8 bases that match TRBD1. CDR1 KGHSH and CDR2 LQKENI come from the germline V gene. This CDR3 contains 14 residues. The V gene end was trimmed by 3 bases and the J gene end by 8 bases; junction bases not matched to a gene: 5. The CDR3 bases are TGTGCCAGCTCACCCGGACAGGGTAGGGAAAAACTGTTTTTT. Protein: CASSPGQGREKLFF.

This clone was recorded only once. The rearrangement joins TRBV27 to TRBJ2-5, with 8 nucleotides matching TRBD1. The V gene's germline CDR1 is MNHEY and CDR2 SMNVEV (reference sequence). This CDR3 contains 14 residues. The ends lost 8 bases at V and 3 bases at J; junction bases unmatched: 8. CDR3 sequence: CASGPQGAEETQYF. CDR3 sequence (DNA): TGTGCCAGCGGGCCTCAGGGGGCGGAAGAGACCCAGTACTTC.

The rearrangement joins TRBV11-3 to TRBJ2-1; D may match TRBD1 or TRBD2 (5 bases each). This CDR3 region has 15 residues. V shed 5 bases and J shed 2 bases, with 13 bases lying between them. CDR1 SGHNT and CDR2 YENEEA come from the germline V gene. Written as DNA, the CDR3 is TGTGCCAGCAGCCCAGAGGGGATCCCCTACAATGAGCAGTTCTTC. It translates to CASSPEGIPYNEQFF.

The chain employs TRBV19 and TRBJ2-2; D ambiguous. The CDR3 is 12 residues long. The germline gives CDR1 LNHDA, CDR2 SQIVND (reference sequence). Trimming took 3 bases from V and 6 from J, leaving 5 bases between them. This chain's CDR3 is CASSMWAGELFF. For the CDR3, the DNA is TGTGCCAGTAGTATGTGGGCCGGGGAGCTGTTTTTT.

This chain connects TRBV20-1 to TRBJ2-7, with D unclear. The CDR3 runs to 10 residues. The germline V gene encodes CDR1 DFQATT and CDR2 SNEGSKA (reference sequence). Trimming cost V 7 bases and J 3 bases, with 7 bases left between them. CDR3 residues: CSVPGYEQYF. As DNA, the CDR3 is TGCAGTGTGCCAGGCTACGAGCAGTACTTC.

The V gene is TRBV18, the J gene TRBJ2-2; D not certain. The V gene's germline CDR1 is KGHSH and CDR2 LQKENI. Trimming took 3 bases from V and 1 from J, leaving 12 bases between them. The length of the CDR3 is 16 residues. The CDR3 nucleotides read TGTGCCAGCTCACCTATGGTTGGGAAGAACACCGGGGAGCTGTTTTTT. Amino acid sequence: CASSPMVGKNTGELFF.

The chain has TRBV6-6 and TRBJ1-1; D is uncertain. Deletions cut 6 bases from V and 8 bases from J, with 10 bases between. The CDR3 is made up of 11 amino acids. Germline V CDR1 and CDR2: MNHNY, SVGAGI (reference sequence). CDR3 sequence: CASSLGREAFF. The CDR3 DNA follows: TGTGCCAGCAGCCTAGGAAGGGAAGCTTTCTTT.

This clone turned up a few times. This chain uses TRBV7-9 with TRBJ1-3; TRBD1 might be the D (5 bases). CDR1 is SEHNR, CDR2 FQNEAQ, per germline (reference sequence). Trimming removed 4 bases from V and 2 bases from J, with 12 bases in between. CDR3 size: 15 residues. This CDR3 is CASSYPGRTGNTIYF. The CDR3 nucleotides read TGTGCCAGCAGCTATCCGGGACGGACTGGAAACACCATATATTTT.

This chain uses TRBV5-1 with TRBJ1-1; weak D call: TRBD1 (5 bases). Deletions cut 0 bases from V and 4 bases from J, with 13 bases between. CDR1 is SGHRS, CDR2 YFSETQ, per germline. This CDR3 region has 15 residues. CDR3 bases: TGCGCCAGCAGCTTGGGGGGGAAGGAAGGCACTGAAGCTTTCTTT. Translated: CASSLGGKEGTEAFF.

The CDR3 nucleotides read TGTGCCAGCAAACCAGGGCCGAGGGATCAGCCCCAGCATTTT. It specifies CASKPGPRDQPQHF. This chain links TRBV6-5 with TRBJ1-5, with a weak D call TRBD1 (5 bases). The V gene's germline CDR1 is MNHEY and CDR2 SVGAGI. V lost 7 bases, J lost 5 bases, and 15 bases lay in between. The CDR3 has 14 amino acids.

The CDR3 DNA reads as TGTGCCAGCAGTGAAGAGGGAAACGGGGTTACCCAGTACTTC. Translated: CASSEEGNGVTQYF. The chain joins TRBV6-1 to TRBJ2-5; possible D gene TRBD2, 5 bases. The germline V and J ends were trimmed by 1 base and 8 bases, with 14 bases remaining between them. The CDR3 runs 14 residues. The V gene's germline CDR1 is MNHNS and CDR2 SASEGT.

This clone was counted once. The chain employs TRBV29-1 and TRBJ2-3; 8 nucleotides match TRBD1. Trimming cost V 5 bases and J 2 bases; bases outside gene matches: 9. This CDR3 has 15 amino acids. CDR1 is SQVTM, CDR2 ANQGSEA, per germline. The CDR3 protein is CSVHPMTGVTDTQYF. Written as DNA, the CDR3 is TGCAGCGTTCATCCAATGACAGGGGTCACAGATACGCAGTATTTT.

This chain links TRBV10-3 with TRBJ2-7; the match to TRBD2 covers 8 bases. Germline lookup yields CDR1 ENHRY and CDR2 SYGVKD. This CDR3 region has 14 residues. The J segment lost 6 bases and the V segment lost 2 bases, leaving 6 bases of the junction unmatched. The CDR3, as DNA: TGTGCCATCAGTGAGCGAGCGGGAGTTGGCGAGCAGTACTTC. It yields the protein CAISERAGVGEQYF.

CDR3 nucleotides: TGTGCCAGCAGCCACGGGGGCGGGAGAGGCACCGGGGAGCTGTTTTTT. It is translated as CASSHGGGRGTGELFF. This chain links TRBV5-4 with TRBJ2-2, with a possible D match to TRBD2 (7 bases). From germline, CDR1 is SGHNT and CDR2 YYREEE (reference sequence). V lost 4 bases and J lost 4, with 17 bases in between. The CDR3 consists of 16 residues.

This chain joins TRBV6-6 and TRBJ2-3; no clear D. There are 11 residues in the CDR3. V was shortened by 8 bases and J by 2 bases, with 5 bases between the two germline ends. CDR1 is MNHNY and CDR2 is SVGAGI in the germline V gene (reference sequence). Here the CDR3 DNA reads TGTGCCAGCGCTAACACAGATACGCAGTATTTT. Translated: CASANTDTQYF.

CDR3 residues: CASSISGRRSYNEQFF. The CDR3 coding sequence is TGTGCCAGTAGCATTAGCGGGAGAAGATCCTACAATGAGCAGTTCTTC. The chain uses TRBV19 and TRBJ2-1; 9 bases agree with TRBD2. J was trimmed by 1 base and V by 6 bases; bases with no gene match: 7. The CDR3 has 16 amino acids. Germline CDR1 is LNHDA and CDR2 is SQIVND (reference sequence).

V gene TRBV5-6 combines with J gene TRBJ1-1; perhaps TRBD1 as D (5 bases). The V end was cut by 2 bases, the J end by 1 base, with 6 bases between. The V gene's germline CDR1 is SGHDT and CDR2 YYEEEE. This CDR3 spans 13 amino acids. The CDR3 region is CASSFDRNTEAFF. CDR3 DNA sequence: TGTGCCAGCAGCTTCGACAGGAACACTGAAGCTTTCTTT. Full variable domain (missing parts from reference TRBV5-6 and TRBJ1-1): DAGVTQSPTHLIKTRGQQVTLRCSPKSGHDTVSWYQQALGQGPQFIFQYYEEEERQRGNFPDRFSGHQFPNYSSELNVNALLLGDSALYLCASSFDRNTEAFFGQGTRLTVV.

The chain links TRBV7-2 to TRBJ2-6; D remains ambiguous. V was cut by 1 base and J by 0 bases, with 13 bases left in between. The CDR3 runs to 18 residues. Looked up from germline, CDR1 is SGHTA and CDR2 is FQGNSA. The CDR3 spells CASSLGVRPISGANVLTF. The CDR3 DNA sequence: TGTGCCAGCAGCTTAGGGGTAAGGCCGATCTCTGGGGCCAACGTCCTGACTTTC.